The 22 T cell receptor beta chains presented below share a single source sample, sequenced in a study of CD8+ T cells in alopecia areata. cDNA serving as the sequencing template came from extracted, reverse transcribed RNA. The data were produced by immunoSEQ multiplex PCR, yet TCRdb's version contains in-frame clones alone and is incomplete. The sample carries around 35,000 clones, about 60% recorded once. The sample comprised NKG2D-high CD8+ T cells sorted from blood. The source is a human donor with alopecia areata.

This clone came up many times. This chain links TRBV6-6 with TRBJ2-1, with a weak D call TRBD2 (6 bases). The CDR3 is 12 amino acids. Germline V CDR1 and CDR2: MNHNY, SVGAGI (reference sequence). The V end was cut by 2 bases, the J end by 10 bases, with 9 bases between. The CDR3 loop is CASSYVGGEQFF. CDR3 nucleotides: TGTGCCAGCAGTTACGTGGGAGGCGAGCAGTTCTTC.

J is TRBJ2-5 and V is TRBV5-6; no firm D call. The germline CDR1 and CDR2 sequences are SGHDT and YYEEEE. V lost 2 bases to trimming and J lost 0 bases, with 5 bases between them. The CDR3 has 13 amino acids. The CDR3 DNA reads as TGTGCCAGCAGCTTACAGAACCAAGAGACCCAGTACTTC. This translates into CASSLQNQETQYF. The complete variable domain, with remaining parts taken from reference TRBV5-6 and TRBJ2-5, reads DAGVTQSPTHLIKTRGQQVTLRCSPKSGHDTVSWYQQALGQGPQFIFQYYEEEERQRGNFPDRFSGHQFPNYSSELNVNALLLGDSALYLCASSLQNQETQYFGPGTRLLVL.

By proportion, this clone is large. The chain carries TRBV7-2 and TRBJ2-7; 9 nucleotides line up with TRBD1. Germline V gene data show CDR1 as SGHTA and CDR2 as FQGNSA. Germline trimming cut 5 bases from V and 3 bases from J; bases unmatched to any gene: 5. This CDR3 comprises 14 residues. The CDR3 DNA sequence: TGTGCCAGCAGCCTTGGGACAGGGAACTACGAGCAGTACTTC. It yields the protein CASSLGTGNYEQYF. Full variable domain (remainder filled in from reference TRBV7-2 and TRBJ2-7): GAGVSQSPSNKVTEKGKDVELRCDPISGHTALYWYRQSLGQGLEFLIYFQGNSAPDKSGLPSDRFSAERTGGSVSTLTIQRTQQEDSAVYLCASSLGTGNYEQYFGPGTRLTVT.

The chain combines TRBV29-1 with TRBJ1-2, with a possible D match to TRBD1 (5 bases). Germline CDR1 SQVTM, CDR2 ANQGSEA. With 5 bases removed from V and 5 bases from J, the gap between germline ends came to 9 bases. This CDR3 comprises 11 residues. CDR3 coding DNA: TGCAGCGTTCCAGGGCCGTATGGCTACACCTTC. Its translation: CSVPGPYGYTF.

V and J are TRBV29-1 and TRBJ2-7; D perhaps matches TRBD2 (6 bases). CDR1 is SQVTM, CDR2 ANQGSEA, per germline. CDR3 length: 13 amino acids. Trimming left V 7 bases short and J 0 bases short, with 13 bases between. Here the CDR3 DNA reads TGCAGCGCCAGGAGGGTCGACTCCTACGAGCAGTACTTC. Translating gives CSARRVDSYEQYF.

This chain joins TRBV7-2 and TRBJ2-7; D not resolved. There are 12 residues in the CDR3. Trimming left V 5 bases short and J 4 bases short, with 9 bases between. CDR1 is SGHTA, CDR2 FQGNSA, per germline. The CDR3 loop is CASSVERYEQYF. The CDR3 bases are TGTGCCAGCAGCGTCGAGAGGTACGAGCAGTACTTC.

J is TRBJ2-1 and V is TRBV28, with unresolved D. Per germline, CDR1 MDHEN and CDR2 SYDVKM. CDR3 length equals 12 residues. With 6 bases removed from V and 0 bases from J, the gap between germline ends came to 3 bases. CDR3 region: CASSISYNEQFF. Written as DNA, the CDR3 is TGTGCCAGCAGCATCTCCTACAATGAGCAGTTCTTC. Drawing the rest from reference TRBV28 and TRBJ2-1, the complete variable domain is DVKVTQSSRYLVKRTGEKVFLECVQDMDHENMFWYRQDPGLGLRLIYFSYDVKMKEKGDIPEGYSVSREKKERFSLILESASTNQTSMYLCASSISYNEQFFGPGTRLTVL.

J is TRBJ2-1 and V is TRBV4-1, with 9 positions matching TRBD2. CDR3 size: 16 residues. CDR1 and CDR2 (germline): MGHRA, YSYEKL. J was trimmed by 2 bases and V by 4 bases; bases with no gene match: 6. The CDR3 region has the DNA TGCGCCAGCAGCCTATCAGCGGGGGGCCCCTACAATGAGCAGTTCTTC. As protein: CASSLSAGGPYNEQFF.

This chain uses TRBV2 with TRBJ2-1, with D hard to call. Trimming took 3 bases from V and 0 from J, leaving 9 bases between them. The CDR3 spans 15 residues. Germline CDR1 and CDR2: SNHLY and FYNNEI. The CDR3 loop is CASSDSLSSYNEQFF. CDR3 DNA sequence: TGTGCCAGCAGTGATTCCCTGAGCTCCTACAATGAGCAGTTCTTC.

This clone has a handful of counts. The rearrangement joins TRBV4-1 to TRBJ2-5, with 7 bases aligning to TRBD1. This CDR3 has 13 amino acids. The J segment lost 8 bases and the V segment lost 1 base, leaving 4 bases of the junction unmatched. Per the germline V gene, CDR1 is MGHRA and CDR2 is YSYEKL. CDR3 DNA sequence: TGCGCCAGCAGCCAAGCCGGGACAGATACCCAGTACTTC. This codes for CASSQAGTDTQYF.

The J gene is TRBJ2-7, the V gene TRBV2; 10 bases map to TRBD2. CDR1 SNHLY and CDR2 FYNNEI come from the germline V gene. After removal of 3 bases from V and 7 bases from J, the junction contained 18 bases not matched to a gene. CDR3 length equals 18 residues. The CDR3 region is CASSEVGLAGAYEWEQYF. CDR3 nucleotides: TGTGCCAGCAGTGAGGTTGGTCTAGCGGGGGCCTATGAGTGGGAGCAGTACTTC.

This clone was detected only once. The V call is TRBV13, the J call TRBJ2-5, with TRBD1 matching over 8 bases. With 3 bases clipped from V and 2 bases from J, the junction kept 8 bases outside the gene matches. Germline-derived CDR1 and CDR2 are PRHDT and FYEKMQ (reference sequence). CDR3 size: 16 residues. The CDR3 coding sequence is TGTGCCAGCAGCTTCCGAGACAGGGGACATCAAGAGACCCAGTACTTC. Residues: CASSFRDRGHQETQYF.

CDR3 bases: TGCGCCAGCAGCCAACTTCAGGACAGCTCCTACGAGCAGTACTTC. It encodes CASSQLQDSSYEQYF. This chain joins TRBV4-3 and TRBJ2-7, with D perhaps matching TRBD1 (6 bases). V was shortened by 2 bases and J by 0 bases, with 11 bases between the two germline ends. There are 15 residues in the CDR3. Germline V gives CDR1 LGHNA, CDR2 YSLEER.

The chain joins TRBV27 to TRBJ2-1; TRBD2 matches at 12 bases. CDR1 is MNHEY and CDR2 is SMNVEV in the germline V gene (reference sequence). The CDR3 length is 16 residues. After removal of 8 bases from V and 8 bases from J, the junction contained 13 bases not matched to a gene. CDR3 nucleotides: TGTGCCAGCCGAACTAGCGGGGGGCCCTATGGAGATGAGCAGTTCTTC. It codes for CASRTSGGPYGDEQFF.

The genes are TRBV7-3 and TRBJ2-1; TRBD2 agrees at 9 bases. The CDR3 consists of 16 residues. Trimming at V came to 0 bases and at J to 8 bases, leaving 8 bases not matched to a gene. CDR1 and CDR2 from the germline V gene are SGHTA and FQGTGA. Here the CDR3 DNA reads TGTGCCAGCAGCTTAACTAGCGGGAGCCGTCTGGATGAGCAGTTCTTC. Its protein is CASSLTSGSRLDEQFF.

Written as DNA, the CDR3 is TGTGCCAGCAGTGAAGAAATAGGGGGCTACGAGCAGTACTTC. It is translated as CASSEEIGGYEQYF. The chain has TRBV2 and TRBJ2-7, with D maybe TRBD1 (6 bases). This CDR3 contains 14 residues. CDR1 and CDR2 from the germline V gene are SNHLY and FYNNEI. V lost 1 base, J lost 3 bases, and 10 bases lay in between.

The chain employs TRBV9 and TRBJ2-5; 10 bases match TRBD2. J lost 5 bases, V lost 3 bases, and 7 bases had no gene match. The CDR3 has 15 residues. Germline CDR1 is SGDLS and CDR2 is YYNGEE. The CDR3 region is CASSAGGTSVETQYF. The DNA of the CDR3 is TGTGCCAGCAGCGCCGGGGGGACTAGCGTTGAGACCCAGTACTTC.

This clone has a handful of counts. The V gene is TRBV28, the J gene TRBJ2-7, with D maybe TRBD1 (6 bases). This CDR3 is 14 amino acids long. Trimming took 6 bases from V and 2 from J, leaving 14 bases between them. The germline CDR1 and CDR2 sequences are MDHEN and SYDVKM. The CDR3 bases are TGTGCCAGCAGACAGGGTGTCGTCGCCTACGAGCAGTACTTC. Translating it yields CASRQGVVAYEQYF.

DNA of the CDR3: TGTGCCAGCAGCGCCGGACAGGGTTGGAACACTGAAGCTTTCTTT. Translated, it gives CASSAGQGWNTEAFF. The gene calls are TRBV7-9 and TRBJ1-1; 8 bases line up with TRBD1. CDR1 is SEHNR and CDR2 is FQNEAQ in the germline V gene (reference sequence). This CDR3 is 15 amino acids long. The V and J ends lost 5 bases and 1 base, in that order; junction bases with no gene match: 6.

The chain links TRBV29-1 to TRBJ1-4; D is uncertain. V was shortened by 2 bases and J by 8 bases, with 12 bases between the two germline ends. The germline CDR1 and CDR2 sequences are SQVTM and ANQGSEA. The CDR3 is 13 residues long. In nucleotides, the CDR3 is TGCAGCGTTGAATTTGGGATAGAGGAAAAACTGTTTTTT. Its protein product is CSVEFGIEEKLFF.

This clone came up once. The V gene is TRBV28, the J gene TRBJ1-2; maybe TRBD1 (5 bases). CDR3 length: 16 amino acids. Trimming left V 7 bases short and J 1 base short, with 19 bases between. The germline CDR1 and CDR2 sequences are MDHEN and SYDVKM. CDR3 nucleotides: TGTGCCAGCACCGATCTCTGGGGGTGGGATAACTATGGCTACACCTTC. It is translated as CASTDLWGWDNYGYTF.

In this sample, this clone turned up many times. The chain uses TRBV29-1 and TRBJ1-1; no definite D call. Germline CDR1 SQVTM, CDR2 ANQGSEA. The V end lost 2 bases, the J end lost 12 bases, and 13 bases lay between the germline ends. The CDR3 loop spans 11 amino acids. The CDR3 coding sequence is TGCAGCGTTGAATTTCAGGCGGAAACTTTCTTT. Translating it yields CSVEFQAETFF.